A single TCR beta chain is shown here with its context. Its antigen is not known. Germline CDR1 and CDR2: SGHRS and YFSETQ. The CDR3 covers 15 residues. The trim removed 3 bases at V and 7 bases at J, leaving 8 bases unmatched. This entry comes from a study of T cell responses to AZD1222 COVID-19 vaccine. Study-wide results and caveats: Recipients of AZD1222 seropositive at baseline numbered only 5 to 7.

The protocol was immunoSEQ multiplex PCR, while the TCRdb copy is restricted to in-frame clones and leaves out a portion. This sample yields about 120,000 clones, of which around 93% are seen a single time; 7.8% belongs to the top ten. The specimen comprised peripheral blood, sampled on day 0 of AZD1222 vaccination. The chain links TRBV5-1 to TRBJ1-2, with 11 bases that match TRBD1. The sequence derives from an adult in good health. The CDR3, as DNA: TGCGCCAGCAGCTACCCCGGACAGGGGGCTCGTGGCTACACCTTC. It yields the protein CASSYPGQGARGYTF.